Given below is one TCR beta chain in context. The ends lost 1 base at V and 8 bases at J; junction bases unmatched: 5. Germline V lookup: CDR1 KGHDR, CDR2 SFDVKD. The CDR3 spans 16 residues. The sample is drawn from a study of blood T cell repertoires in COVID-19. Study details: Some COVID-19 samples were acute and others convalescent; all came from the United States, Italy and Spain. In each case, the material was cDNA or gDNA derived from T cells, B-cell-depleted T cells, or PBMCs.

Source study methods: Amplification from reference gene primers served as the basis for estimated nucleated cell counts. Generated by immunoSEQ multiplex PCR, the TCRdb table keeps only in-frame clones and is missing some. That table furnishes V, J and clone size, whereas the DNA furnished D and trimming. The data show over 85,000 clones, 70% to 90% seen once. The receptor was derived from a human donor in a cohort sampled during active COVID-19. The rearrangement uses TRBV24-1 and TRBJ2-1; TRBD2 matches 12 bases. Sequenced material: peripheral blood. The CDR3 region has the DNA TGTGCCACCAGTGATTTAGGGCTAGCGGGAGGGTATGAGCAGTTCTTC. It translates to CATSDLGLAGGYEQFF.